The source of this T cell receptor (beta chain) is a study of blood T cell repertoires in COVID-19. Per the original methods: It was from reference gene primer amplification that nucleated cell counts were estimated. This table comes from immunoSEQ multiplex PCR, and its TCRdb copy is limited to in-frame clones, with some not included. The V and J calls and clone size are taken from that table; D and trimming were inferred from the DNA. The repertoire has about 120,000 clones, 85% to 90% of them found once; the top ten carry 25% to 30%. The CDR3 has 16 amino acids. The V gene lost 4 bases and the J gene lost 1 base, with 16 bases spanning the gap. Per the germline V gene, CDR1 is MNHNY and CDR2 is SVGAGI (reference sequence).

The origin of this receptor is a man between 65 and 85 years old with active or convalescent COVID-19. The chain employs TRBV6-6 and TRBJ1-2; TRBD1 is a possible D gene (6 bases). Sequenced material: peripheral blood. CDR3 nucleotides: TGTGCCAGCAGTTCTGTGACAGGTAAGATTAACTATGGCTACACCTTC. This gives the protein CASSSVTGKINYGYTF.